These 7 T cell receptor beta chains share one sample of origin, sequenced in a study of blood T cell repertoires in COVID-19 (dated by TCRdb to about 2020). Library prep was done by the immunoSEQ multiplex PCR assay. The table comes from immuneACCESS by way of TCRdb, which keeps in-frame sequences with V and J called. Part of the clones is missing from these tables; in studies checked, under half for an unresolved V gene and the rest for unknown reasons. The sample contains 150,000 or so clones, approximately 92% of them found a single time. The ten largest clones represent roughly 4.8% of the sample. The material sequenced was peripheral blood. These receptors were obtained from a woman aged 45-65 years with acute or convalescent COVID-19.

The V gene is TRBV4-1, the J gene TRBJ2-3, with D perhaps matching TRBD2 (5 bases). Germline V gives CDR1 MGHRA, CDR2 YSYEKL. V lost 7 bases to trimming and J lost 1 base, with 15 bases between them. The length of the CDR3 is 15 residues. The CDR3 region has the DNA TGCGCCAGCACCCTATTGGGAGCGGGCACAGATACGCAGTATTTT. Its translation is CASTLLGAGTDTQYF.

V is TRBV5-1 and J is TRBJ1-6; D might be TRBD1 (5 bases). V was shortened by 0 bases and J by 9 bases, with 13 bases between the two germline ends. There are 15 residues in the CDR3. Per germline, CDR1 SGHRS and CDR2 YFSETQ. The CDR3 sequence: CASSLAGQGGSPLHF. For the CDR3, the DNA is TGCGCCAGCAGCTTGGCCGGGCAGGGAGGTTCACCCCTCCACTTT.

V gene TRBV5-1 combines with J gene TRBJ1-1, with 7 bases aligning to TRBD1. Germline V gives CDR1 SGHRS, CDR2 YFSETQ. The junction had 2 bases not matched to a gene; V was cut back by 0 bases and J by 6 bases. The CDR3 runs 13 residues. The CDR3: CASSLGQGAEAFF. The DNA for the CDR3 is TGCGCCAGCAGCTTGGGACAGGGCGCTGAAGCTTTCTTT.

V and J are TRBV30 and TRBJ2-3; TRBD2 aligns across 9 bases. Per the germline V gene, CDR1 is GTSNPN and CDR2 is SVGIG (reference sequence). CDR3 size: 12 residues. J lost 4 bases, V lost 5 bases, and 1 base had no gene match. The CDR3 DNA reads as TGTGCCTGGGGACTAGCGCCAGATACGCAGTATTTT. The encoded protein is CAWGLAPDTQYF.

This clone was detected only once. The V gene is TRBV11-2, the J gene TRBJ1-1; D ambiguous. The germline CDR1 and CDR2 sequences are SGHAT and FQNNGV. The germline V and J ends were trimmed by 2 bases and 4 bases, with 11 bases remaining between them. This CDR3 is built from 14 residues. The DNA of the CDR3 is TGTGCCAGCAGCTTATACCCGGGAAGCACTGAAGCTTTCTTT. Its translation: CASSLYPGSTEAFF. The full variable domain, in which reference TRBV11-2 and TRBJ1-1 provide the parts outside the CDR3, is EAGVAQSPRYKIIEKRQSVAFWCNPISGHATLYWYQQILGQGPKLLIQFQNNGVVDDSQLPKDRFSAERLKGVDSTLKIQPAKLEDSAVYLCASSLYPGSTEAFFGQGTRLTVV.

This rearrangement joins TRBV15 to TRBJ1-2, with 7 bases aligning to TRBD1. CDR3 length: 13 residues. With 8 bases clipped from V and 6 bases from J, the junction kept 9 bases outside the gene matches. The germline gives CDR1 LNHNV, CDR2 YYDKDF (reference sequence). Here the CDR3 DNA reads TGTGCCACCTCGCGACAGGGTTTTAATGGCTACACCTTC. It is translated as CATSRQGFNGYTF.

The J gene is TRBJ2-2, the V gene TRBV13; D not resolved. The V and J ends lost 5 bases and 0 bases respectively, with 13 bases between them. The CDR3 runs 16 residues. From germline, CDR1 is PRHDT and CDR2 FYEKMQ (reference sequence). The CDR3 region has the DNA TGTGCCAGCAGCCCCCCCGGCAGCGCGAACACCGGGGAGCTGTTTTTT. Translated, it gives CASSPPGSANTGELFF.